By sample share, the clone carrying this T cell receptor beta chain is medium-sized (0.01 to 0.1%). In Seattle, patients joined the study during active infection and were tracked longitudinally. How the authors handled the data: The authors estimated nucleated cell counts from reference gene primer amplification. Sequencing used immunoSEQ multiplex PCR; TCRdb keeps in-frame clones, though not all of them. That table is the source of V, J and clone size, and D and trimming were worked out from the DNA. This sample yields roughly 120,000 clones, of which roughly 85% are seen a single time; roughly 3.2% belongs to the top ten. These data originate in a study of blood T cell repertoires in COVID-19. On the study more broadly: Italy, Spain and the United States were the sources of the convalescent and acute COVID-19 samples. PBMCs, B-cell-depleted T cells, or T cells provided the cDNA or gDNA that made up the material.

The germline gives CDR1 LGHNA, CDR2 YNFKEQ. Trimming cost V 1 base and J 6 bases; bases outside gene matches: 5. The CDR3 is 16 amino acids. Input material: peripheral blood. The TCR originated in an elderly woman with COVID-19, enrolled during active disease. The gene calls are TRBV4-2 and TRBJ2-3; 12 bases map to TRBD2. The CDR3 reads CASSQALAGGGDTQYF. The CDR3 nucleotides read TGTGCCAGCAGCCAAGCGCTAGCGGGAGGGGGGGATACGCAGTATTTT.